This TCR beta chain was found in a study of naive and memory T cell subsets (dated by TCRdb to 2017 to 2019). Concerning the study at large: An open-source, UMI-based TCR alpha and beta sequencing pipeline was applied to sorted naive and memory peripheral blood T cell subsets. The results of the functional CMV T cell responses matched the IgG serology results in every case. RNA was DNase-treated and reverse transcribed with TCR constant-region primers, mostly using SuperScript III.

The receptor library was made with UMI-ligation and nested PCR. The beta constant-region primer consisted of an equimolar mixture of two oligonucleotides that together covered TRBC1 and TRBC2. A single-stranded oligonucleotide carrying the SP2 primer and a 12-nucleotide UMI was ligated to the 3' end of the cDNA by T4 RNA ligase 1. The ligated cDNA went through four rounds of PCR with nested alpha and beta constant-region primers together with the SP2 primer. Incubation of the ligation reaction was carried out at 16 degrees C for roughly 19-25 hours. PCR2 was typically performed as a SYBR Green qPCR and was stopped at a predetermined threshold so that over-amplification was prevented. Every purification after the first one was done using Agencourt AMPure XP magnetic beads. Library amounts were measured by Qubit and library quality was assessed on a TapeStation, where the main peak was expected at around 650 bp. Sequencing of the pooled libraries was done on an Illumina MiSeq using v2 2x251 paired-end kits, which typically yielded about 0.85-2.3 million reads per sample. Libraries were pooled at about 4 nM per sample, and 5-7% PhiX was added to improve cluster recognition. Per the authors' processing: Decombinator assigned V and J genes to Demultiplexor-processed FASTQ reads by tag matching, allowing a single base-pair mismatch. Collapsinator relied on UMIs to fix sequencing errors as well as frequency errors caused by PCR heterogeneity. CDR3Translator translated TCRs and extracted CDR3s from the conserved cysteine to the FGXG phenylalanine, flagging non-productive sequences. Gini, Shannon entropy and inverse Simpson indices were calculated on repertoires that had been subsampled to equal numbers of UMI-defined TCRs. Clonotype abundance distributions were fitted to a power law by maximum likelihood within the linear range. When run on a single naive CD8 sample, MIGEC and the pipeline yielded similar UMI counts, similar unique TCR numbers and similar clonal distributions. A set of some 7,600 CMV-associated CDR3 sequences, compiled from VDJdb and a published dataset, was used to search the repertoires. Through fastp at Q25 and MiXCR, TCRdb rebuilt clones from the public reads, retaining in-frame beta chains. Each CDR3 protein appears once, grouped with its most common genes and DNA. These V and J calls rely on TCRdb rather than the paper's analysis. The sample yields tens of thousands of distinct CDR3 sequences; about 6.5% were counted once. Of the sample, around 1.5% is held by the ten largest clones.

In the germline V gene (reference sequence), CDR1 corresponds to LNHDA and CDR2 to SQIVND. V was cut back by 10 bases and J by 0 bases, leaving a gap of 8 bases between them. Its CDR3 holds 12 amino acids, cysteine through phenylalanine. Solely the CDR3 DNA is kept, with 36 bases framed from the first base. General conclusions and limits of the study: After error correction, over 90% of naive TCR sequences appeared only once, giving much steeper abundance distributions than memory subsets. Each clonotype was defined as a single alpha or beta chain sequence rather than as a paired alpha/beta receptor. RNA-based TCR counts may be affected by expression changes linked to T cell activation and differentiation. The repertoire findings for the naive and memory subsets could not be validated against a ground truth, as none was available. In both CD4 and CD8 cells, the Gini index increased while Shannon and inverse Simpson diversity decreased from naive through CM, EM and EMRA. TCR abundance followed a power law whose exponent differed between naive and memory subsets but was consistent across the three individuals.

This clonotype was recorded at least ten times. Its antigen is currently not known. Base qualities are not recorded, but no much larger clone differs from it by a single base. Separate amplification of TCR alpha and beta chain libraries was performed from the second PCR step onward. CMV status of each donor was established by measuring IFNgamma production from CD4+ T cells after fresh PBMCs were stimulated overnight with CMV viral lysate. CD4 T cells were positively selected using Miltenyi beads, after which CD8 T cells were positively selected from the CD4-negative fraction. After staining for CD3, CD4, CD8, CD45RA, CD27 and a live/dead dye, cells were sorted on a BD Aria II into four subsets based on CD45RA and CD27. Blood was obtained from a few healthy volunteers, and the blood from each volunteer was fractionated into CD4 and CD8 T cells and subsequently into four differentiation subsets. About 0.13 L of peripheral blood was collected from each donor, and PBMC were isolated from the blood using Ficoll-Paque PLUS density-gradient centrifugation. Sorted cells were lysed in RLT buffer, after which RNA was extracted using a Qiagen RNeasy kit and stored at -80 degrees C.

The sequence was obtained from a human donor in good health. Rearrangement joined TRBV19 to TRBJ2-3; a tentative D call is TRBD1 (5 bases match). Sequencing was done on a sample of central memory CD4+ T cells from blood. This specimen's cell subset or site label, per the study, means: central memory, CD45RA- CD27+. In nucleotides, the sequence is TGTGCCACCAGACAGAGCACAGATACGCAGTATTTT. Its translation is CATRQSTDTQYF.